The 20 T cell receptor beta chains presented below share a single source sample, sequenced in a study of cytotoxic CD8 clonotypes in ibrutinib-treated CLL. TCRdb's copy holds only in-frame clones and misses some; the assay was immunoSEQ multiplex PCR. The table includes about 72,000 clones, 65% to 85% detected once. The sample in question was PBMCs, obtained at disease progression, from a patient treated with ibrutinib. The receptors originated from a human donor with chronic lymphocytic leukemia.

The chain carries TRBV19 and TRBJ1-2; 8 bases fit TRBD1. This CDR3 has 14 residues. V lost 4 bases and J lost 0; bases outside the gene matches: 1. Per the germline V gene, CDR1 is LNHDA and CDR2 is SQIVND (reference sequence). Here the CDR3 reads CASSRTGSNYGYTF. The DNA for the CDR3 is TGTGCCAGTAGTAGGACAGGGTCTAACTATGGCTACACCTTC.

The chain uses TRBV5-1 and TRBJ2-2, with D tentatively TRBD2 (5 bases). Germline V CDR1 and CDR2: SGHRS, YFSETQ. With 4 bases removed from V and 7 bases from J, the gap between germline ends came to 23 bases. The CDR3 totals 17 residues. The CDR3 sequence is CASSRGTTGTMGGELFF. The CDR3 nucleotides are TGCGCCAGCAGCCGGGGTACTACGGGTACAATGGGCGGGGAGCTGTTTTTT.

The chain joins TRBV7-8 to TRBJ1-5; the match to TRBD1 covers 7 bases. The V gene's germline CDR1 is SGHVS and CDR2 FQNEAQ. V dropped 4 bases and J dropped 4; count of bases not matched to a gene: 1. CDR3 length: 13 amino acids. CDR3 protein: CASSSDRNQPQHF. The CDR3 DNA reads as TGTGCCAGCAGCTCGGACAGGAATCAGCCCCAGCATTTT.

The CDR3 coding sequence is TGTGCCAGCTCACCAGGTAGAGGGATCTACGAGCAGTACTTC. The encoded protein is CASSPGRGIYEQYF. V and J are TRBV18 and TRBJ2-7, with D possibly TRBD2 on 5 matching bases. The CDR3 runs to 14 residues. Per germline, CDR1 KGHSH and CDR2 LQKENI. The germline V and J ends were trimmed by 2 bases and 3 bases, with 11 bases remaining between them.

The chain recombines TRBV2 with TRBJ1-1, with 7 bases aligning to TRBD1. The germline V gene has CDR1 SNHLY and CDR2 FYNNEI. This CDR3 contains 14 residues. J was trimmed by 4 bases and V by 6 bases; bases with no gene match: 8. The CDR3 sequence is CASSLQTGITEAFF. The CDR3 DNA follows: TGTGCCAGCAGCCTGCAGACAGGGATCACTGAAGCTTTCTTT.

J is TRBJ2-7 and V is TRBV5-1; 9 bases match TRBD2. The V gene end was trimmed by 3 bases and the J gene end by 4 bases; junction bases not matched to a gene: 8. This CDR3 region has 15 residues. Germline V gene lookup returns CDR1 SGHRS and CDR2 YFSETQ. CDR3 region: CASSWGGRALYEQYF. The CDR3 region has the DNA TGCGCCAGCAGCTGGGGCGGGAGGGCCTTGTACGAGCAGTACTTC.

The CDR3 spells CASSDTGYRSNEQFF. DNA for the CDR3: TGTGCCAGCAGTGACACAGGGTATCGGAGCAATGAGCAGTTCTTC. V is TRBV6-6 and J is TRBJ2-1; the D gene is possibly TRBD1 (6 bases). V was cut by 5 bases and J by 6 bases, with 17 bases left in between. The length of the CDR3 is 15 residues. The germline gives CDR1 MNHNY, CDR2 SVGAGI (reference sequence).

The rearrangement uses TRBV28 and TRBJ1-1; 10 nucleotides match TRBD1. Germline assignment: CDR1 MDHEN and CDR2 SYDVKM. Trimming removed 5 bases from V and 4 bases from J; junction bases left unmatched: 4. The CDR3 sequence is 14 residues long. This chain's CDR3 is CASSPTGGGTEAFF. CDR3 coding DNA: TGTGCCAGCAGTCCGACAGGGGGCGGCACTGAAGCTTTCTTT.

This clone was counted between two and nine times. This chain uses TRBV19 with TRBJ1-1; 9 bases fit TRBD1. The germline gives CDR1 LNHDA, CDR2 SQIVND (reference sequence). V was clipped by 5 bases and J by 11 bases; unmatched bases: 3. The CDR3 consists of 11 residues. Here the CDR3 reads CASSDRGMAFF. The CDR3 DNA follows: TGTGCCAGTAGTGACAGGGGGATGGCTTTCTTT.

The rearrangement links TRBV9 to TRBJ2-2; maybe TRBD1 (6 bases). Deletions cut 4 bases from V and 4 bases from J, with 8 bases between. This CDR3 comprises 13 residues. Germline V gene sequence: CDR1 SGDLS, CDR2 YYNGEE. The CDR3 here is CASSKDSTGELFF. The CDR3 region has the DNA TGTGCCAGCAGCAAGGACAGCACCGGGGAGCTGTTTTTT.

The V gene is TRBV14, the J gene TRBJ2-1; D call uncertain. V was pared by 4 bases and J by 8 bases, with 9 bases between. Germline V gene sequence: CDR1 SGHDN, CDR2 FVKESK. There are 12 residues in the CDR3. The CDR3: CASSPQWHEQFF. CDR3 in DNA: TGTGCCAGCAGCCCCCAATGGCATGAGCAGTTCTTC.

The chain links TRBV5-1 to TRBJ2-7, with TRBD1 matching 7 bases. J was trimmed by 2 bases and V by 0 bases; bases with no gene match: 5. The CDR3 has 15 amino acids. Germline lookup yields CDR1 SGHRS and CDR2 YFSETQ. CDR3 residues: CASSLARDRTYEQYF. For the CDR3, the DNA is TGCGCCAGCAGCTTGGCCAGGGACAGAACCTACGAGCAGTACTTC.

This clone showed up just once. Compared with germline, one end of the junction differs, possibly owing to a read error. The rearrangement uses TRBV27 and TRBJ1-6; 10 bases are a match to TRBD1. Germline CDR1 MNHEY, CDR2 SMNVEV (reference sequence). The CDR3 contains 15 residues. CDR3 DNA sequence: TGTGCCAGCAGTTATGGGACAGGGGATAACTCACCCCTCCACTTT. Translation: CASSYGTGDNSPLHF.

This chain links TRBV2 with TRBJ1-5; weak D call: TRBD1 (6 bases). Per the germline V gene, CDR1 is SNHLY and CDR2 is FYNNEI. The V gene lost 5 bases and the J gene lost 6 bases, with 11 bases spanning the gap. The CDR3 runs 13 residues. The CDR3 sequence is CASSSQGIQPQHF. DNA for the CDR3: TGTGCCAGCAGTTCACAGGGCATTCAGCCCCAGCATTTT.

This chain links TRBV4-1 with TRBJ2-7; D possibly corresponds to TRBD1 (6 bases). Trimming took 0 bases from V and 7 from J, leaving 19 bases between them. The CDR3 consists of 16 residues. CDR1 and CDR2 (germline): MGHRA, YSYEKL. This CDR3 is CASSQEQQGPKREQYF. Written as DNA, the CDR3 is TGCGCCAGCAGCCAAGAACAGCAGGGGCCCAAAAGGGAGCAGTACTTC.

The CDR3, as DNA: TGTGCCAGCAGGAGGGGGGCTGAAGCTTTCTTT. Its translation is CASRRGAEAFF. The chain carries TRBV25-1 and TRBJ1-1; the D gene is possibly TRBD1 (6 bases). Per the germline V gene, CDR1 is MGHDK and CDR2 is SYGVNS. Trimming pared 6 bases from V and 6 bases from J, leaving 8 bases between. The CDR3 is 11 amino acids.

The chain combines TRBV5-4 with TRBJ2-7; 7 nucleotides match TRBD1. Germline trimming cut 2 bases from V and 2 bases from J; bases unmatched to any gene: 1. Germline V CDR1 and CDR2: SGHNT, YYREEE (reference sequence). This CDR3 comprises 13 residues. The CDR3 here is CASSLQGPYEQYF. As DNA, the CDR3 is TGTGCCAGCAGCTTACAGGGGCCCTACGAGCAGTACTTC.

As to this clone: A junction end diverges from the germline sequence, so it may reflect a read error. The chain couples TRBV18 to TRBJ2-7; TRBD1 matches 7 bases. The CDR3 length is 11 residues. Germline V CDR1 and CDR2: KGHSH, LQKENI. The DNA of the CDR3 is TGTGCCAGCTCACGGAAGGGGGCCCTTAGCTTC. Translated: CASSRKGALSF.

The chain uses TRBV14 and TRBJ2-7; 9 bases are shared with TRBD1. The CDR3 length is 13 residues. The V gene's germline CDR1 is SGHDN and CDR2 FVKESK. With 5 bases clipped from V and 5 bases from J, the junction kept 4 bases outside the gene matches. CDR3 DNA: TGTGCCAGCAGCGCCGGGACAGGGAACGAGCAGTACTTC. It yields the protein CASSAGTGNEQYF.

The V and J genes are TRBV6-1 and TRBJ2-7, with a weak D call TRBD1 (6 bases). The germline CDR1 and CDR2 sequences are MNHNS and SASEGT. This CDR3 contains 14 residues. Trimming stripped 2 bases from V and 3 bases from J, with 11 bases between. The CDR3 region has the DNA TGTGCCAGCAGTGAACAGGGGAACTACTACGAGCAGTACTTC. Translated, it gives CASSEQGNYYEQYF.